This TCR beta chain was retrieved from a study of blood T cell repertoires in COVID-19. Clones were read by immunoSEQ multiplex PCR, and TCRdb kept only the in-frame ones, dropping some. This sample has roughly 160,000 clones; 70% to 85% occur once, and the top ten carry approximately 12%. From germline, CDR1 is SGDLS and CDR2 YYNGEE. V gave up 3 bases and J gave up 6 bases; unmatched junction bases: 8. The CDR3 spans 15 residues. Cohorts were determined from participant-reported clinical history. V is TRBV9 and J is TRBJ2-2; TRBD1 matches at 7 bases. The clonotype was recovered from a man in his fifties or sixties who had recovered from COVID-19. Sequencing was performed on PBMCs or T cells enriched from blood (not recorded which). This CDR3 is CASSGLQGLSGELFF. CDR3 coding DNA: TGTGCCAGCAGCGGGTTACAGGGGCTTTCCGGGGAGCTGTTTTTT.